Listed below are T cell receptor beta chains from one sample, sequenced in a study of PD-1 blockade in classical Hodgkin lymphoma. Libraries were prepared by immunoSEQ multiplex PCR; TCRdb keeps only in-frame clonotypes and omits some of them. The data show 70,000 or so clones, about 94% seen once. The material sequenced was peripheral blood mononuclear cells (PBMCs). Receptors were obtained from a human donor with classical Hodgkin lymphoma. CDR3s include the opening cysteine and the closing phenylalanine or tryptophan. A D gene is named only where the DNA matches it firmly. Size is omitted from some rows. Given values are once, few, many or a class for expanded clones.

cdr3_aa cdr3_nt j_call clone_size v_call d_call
CASSVRDSNSEAFF TGTGCCAGCAGTGTACGGGACAGCAACTCTGAAGCTTTCTTT TRBJ1-1 . TRBV2 TRBD1
CASSPGRASYEQYF TGTGCCAGCAGCCCGGGACGGGCCTCCTACGAGCAGTACTTC TRBJ2-7 once TRBV7-2 .
CASSEESGWGTEAFF TGTGCCAGCAGTGAAGAGTCAGGCTGGGGCACTGAAGCTTTCTTT TRBJ1-1 . TRBV6-1 .
CASSTLAGPQETQYF TGTGCCAGCAGCACCTTAGCGGGGCCACAAGAGACCCAGTACTTC TRBJ2-5 . TRBV7-9 TRBD2
CASSPKTRGRGEAFF TGTGCCAGCAGTCCGAAAACCAGGGGGCGCGGTGAAGCTTTCTTT TRBJ1-1 few TRBV7-2 TRBD1
CASSLDRTTYEQYF TGTGCCAGCAGCTTGGACAGGACAACCTACGAGCAGTACTTC TRBJ2-7 . TRBV5-4 .
CASSEGQGGNTEAFF TGTGCCAGTAGTGAGGGACAGGGGGGGAACACTGAAGCTTTCTTT TRBJ1-1 once TRBV19 TRBD1
CASSFRASGRGVGYEQYF TGTGCCAGCAGCTTCAGGGCTAGCGGGAGGGGGGTAGGCTACGAGCAGTACTTC TRBJ2-7 . TRBV28 TRBD2
CASSLNIYNEQFF TGTGCCAGCAGCTTAAATATTTACAATGAGCAGTTCTTC TRBJ2-1 . TRBV7-2 .
CASSVGGRATDTQYF TGTGCCAGCAGCGTAGGGGGGAGAGCCACAGATACGCAGTATTTT TRBJ2-3 . TRBV9 .
CASSVASNTGELFF TGTGCCAGCAGCGTGGCCTCGAACACCGGGGAGCTGTTTTTT TRBJ2-2 . TRBV9 .
CASSEWAYYGYTF TGTGCCAGCAGTGAATGGGCATACTATGGCTACACCTTC TRBJ1-2 . TRBV2 .
CATSRDESYTDTQYF TGTGCCACCAGCAGAGATGAGTCCTACACAGATACGCAGTATTTT TRBJ2-3 . TRBV15 .
CASSPGLKETQYF TGTGCCAGCTCGCCGGGACTAAAAGAGACCCAGTACTTC TRBJ2-5 . TRBV6-1 TRBD2
CASSFQLNTYSNQPQHF TGTGCCAGCAGCTTCCAACTCAACACGTATAGCAATCAGCCCCAGCATTTT TRBJ1-5 . TRBV7-2 .
CASSNTVRDRTYGYTF TGTGCCAGTAGCAACACGGTAAGGGACAGGACTTATGGCTACACCTTC TRBJ1-2 . TRBV19 TRBD1